A selection of T cell receptor beta chains follows, all from one sample in a study of cytomegalovirus exposure and HLA in healthy donors. Sequencing was performed with immunoSEQ multiplex PCR; in TCRdb, only in-frame clones are kept and a portion is missing. The table records about 200,000 clones, over 60% of them present only once. Sequenced material: PBMCs. Every receptor here comes from a woman aged 40-49 years in good health and CMV-seronegative. Each CDR3 is given with its conserved first and last residue. A D gene is named only where the DNA matches it firmly. The size field is filled for only some rows; it gives once, few, many or a size class.

abundance: NA; d_gene: NA; j_gene: TRBJ1-5; v_gene: TRBV6-4; CDR3aa: CASSPDGTAFYRNQPQHF; CDR3nt: TGTGCCAGCAGTCCGGATGGAACAGCTTTTTATCGCAATCAGCCCCAGCATTTT
abundance: NA; d_gene: TRBD1; j_gene: TRBJ2-1; v_gene: TRBV7-7; CDR3aa: CASSPGTGEKNEQFF; CDR3nt: TGTGCCAGCAGCCCAGGGACAGGGGAGAAAAATGAGCAGTTCTTC
abundance: NA; d_gene: TRBD1; j_gene: TRBJ2-1; v_gene: TRBV11-3; CDR3aa: CASSRQGPNEQFF; CDR3nt: TGTGCCAGCAGCAGACAGGGTCCCAATGAGCAGTTCTTC
abundance: NA; d_gene: NA; j_gene: TRBJ1-3; v_gene: TRBV19; CDR3aa: CASSPRQLLSGNTIYF; CDR3nt: TGTGCCAGTAGTCCCCGACAGCTTCTCTCTGGAAACACCATATATTTT
abundance: NA; d_gene: TRBD2; j_gene: TRBJ2-1; v_gene: TRBV6-5; CDR3aa: CASSYLAGGPNEQFF; CDR3nt: TGTGCCAGCAGTTACCTGGCGGGAGGGCCGAATGAGCAGTTCTTC
abundance: few; d_gene: NA; j_gene: TRBJ2-5; v_gene: TRBV15; CDR3aa: CATSRPRLGQETQYF; CDR3nt: TGTGCCACCAGCAGACCAAGACTAGGACAAGAGACCCAGTACTTC
abundance: NA; d_gene: NA; j_gene: TRBJ2-7; v_gene: TRBV19; CDR3aa: CASSIESVGFYEQYF; CDR3nt: TGTGCCAGTAGTATAGAGAGCGTAGGATTCTACGAGCAGTACTTC
abundance: NA; d_gene: NA; j_gene: TRBJ2-1; v_gene: TRBV5-4; CDR3aa: CASSQAWSSYNEQFF; CDR3nt: TGTGCCAGCAGCCAAGCCTGGAGCTCCTACAATGAGCAGTTCTTC
abundance: few; d_gene: NA; j_gene: TRBJ1-2; v_gene: TRBV19; CDR3aa: CASSMMEYGYTF; CDR3nt: TGTGCCAGTAGTATGATGGAGTATGGCTACACCTTC
abundance: NA; d_gene: TRBD1; j_gene: TRBJ2-1; v_gene: TRBV2; CDR3aa: CASRVRTGEVIYNEQFF; CDR3nt: TGTGCCAGCAGGGTGAGGACAGGGGAGGTTATCTACAATGAGCAGTTCTTC
abundance: once; d_gene: TRBD2; j_gene: TRBJ2-7; v_gene: TRBV18; CDR3aa: CASSPPGGSRYEQYF; CDR3nt: TGTGCCAGCTCACCCCCGGGAGGGAGTCGGTACGAGCAGTACTTC
abundance: NA; d_gene: TRBD2; j_gene: TRBJ2-1; v_gene: TRBV30; CDR3aa: CAWNPRGRVPYNEQFF; CDR3nt: TGTGCCTGGAACCCCCGGGGGAGGGTGCCCTACAATGAGCAGTTCTTC
abundance: few; d_gene: NA; j_gene: TRBJ2-3; v_gene: TRBV5-6; CDR3aa: CASSLGGGATDTQYF; CDR3nt: TGTGCCAGCAGCCTCGGAGGGGGGGCTACAGATACGCAGTATTTT
abundance: NA; d_gene: NA; j_gene: TRBJ1-1; v_gene: TRBV5-4; CDR3aa: CASSLDFTEAFF; CDR3nt: TGTGCCAGCAGCTTGGACTTCACTGAAGCTTTCTTT
abundance: NA; d_gene: NA; j_gene: TRBJ1-2; v_gene: TRBV18; CDR3aa: CASSPPVQGRMGYTF; CDR3nt: TGTGCCAGCTCACCACCCGTACAGGGAAGGATGGGCTACACCTTC
abundance: once; d_gene: TRBD2; j_gene: TRBJ2-7; v_gene: TRBV6-1; CDR3aa: CASTRLGGTPYEQYF; CDR3nt: TGTGCCAGCACCAGGCTCGGGGGGACTCCCTACGAGCAGTACTTC
abundance: NA; d_gene: TRBD2; j_gene: TRBJ2-1; v_gene: TRBV5-1; CDR3aa: CASSLTAGVPYNEQFF; CDR3nt: TGCGCCAGCTCGCTCACAGCGGGAGTACCCTACAATGAGCAGTTCTTC
abundance: NA; d_gene: NA; j_gene: TRBJ2-1; v_gene: TRBV5-1; CDR3aa: CASSLWVGAGNEQFF; CDR3nt: TGCGCCAGCAGCTTGTGGGTTGGGGCGGGGAATGAGCAGTTCTTC
abundance: NA; d_gene: NA; j_gene: TRBJ1-1; v_gene: TRBV6-1; CDR3aa: CASSEAGGGVEAFF; CDR3nt: TGTGCCAGCAGTGAAGCGGGAGGGGGGGTAGAAGCTTTCTTT
abundance: NA; d_gene: TRBD1; j_gene: TRBJ1-4; v_gene: TRBV11-3; CDR3aa: CASSSGQSNEKLFF; CDR3nt: TGTGCCAGCAGCTCGGGACAGAGTAATGAAAAACTGTTTTTT
abundance: NA; d_gene: NA; j_gene: TRBJ2-2; v_gene: TRBV5-1; CDR3aa: CASSLAPQGNTGELFF; CDR3nt: TGCGCCAGCAGCTTGGCCCCACAGGGGAACACCGGGGAGCTGTTTTTT
abundance: once; d_gene: NA; j_gene: TRBJ1-1; v_gene: TRBV11-3; CDR3aa: CASSLDWGQNTEAFF; CDR3nt: TGTGCCAGCAGCTTAGATTGGGGGCAGAACACTGAAGCTTTCTTT
abundance: NA; d_gene: NA; j_gene: TRBJ1-2; v_gene: TRBV19; CDR3aa: CASSVGDYGYTF; CDR3nt: TGTGCCAGTAGTGTGGGAGACTATGGCTACACCTTC
abundance: few; d_gene: TRBD1; j_gene: TRBJ1-4; v_gene: TRBV19; CDR3aa: CASSIETGGAEKLFF; CDR3nt: TGTGCCAGTAGTATAGAGACAGGGGGGGCGGAAAAACTGTTTTTT
abundance: NA; d_gene: TRBD1; j_gene: TRBJ2-7; v_gene: TRBV30; CDR3aa: CAWNIQGAHSYEQYF; CDR3nt: TGTGCCTGGAATATACAGGGGGCGCATTCCTACGAGCAGTACTTC
abundance: few; d_gene: TRBD1; j_gene: TRBJ1-5; v_gene: TRBV27; CDR3aa: CASSPTPRQGSQPQHF; CDR3nt: TGTGCCAGCAGTCCGACTCCTCGACAGGGGTCTCAGCCCCAGCATTTT
abundance: NA; d_gene: TRBD1; j_gene: TRBJ2-7; v_gene: TRBV27; CDR3aa: CASRALTGTGVLYEQYF; CDR3nt: TGTGCCAGCAGAGCCCTTACCGGGACAGGGGTACTATACGAGCAGTACTTC
abundance: NA; d_gene: TRBD2; j_gene: TRBJ2-5; v_gene: TRBV5-4; CDR3aa: CASSLRGALGGETQYF; CDR3nt: TGTGCCAGCAGCCTCCGTGGGGCGCTCGGGGGGGAGACCCAGTACTTC
abundance: NA; d_gene: TRBD1; j_gene: TRBJ2-5; v_gene: TRBV5-6; CDR3aa: CASSLSSGGGETQYF; CDR3nt: TGTGCCAGCAGCTTGTCATCAGGGGGCGGAGAGACCCAGTACTTC
abundance: NA; d_gene: TRBD1; j_gene: TRBJ1-1; v_gene: TRBV30; CDR3aa: CAWEQGWEAFF; CDR3nt: TGTGCCTGGGAACAGGGGTGGGAAGCTTTCTTT
abundance: NA; d_gene: NA; j_gene: TRBJ2-5; v_gene: TRBV19; CDR3aa: CASSTLGQREETQYF; CDR3nt: TGTGCCAGTAGTACCCTTGGACAGAGGGAAGAGACCCAGTACTTC
abundance: NA; d_gene: NA; j_gene: TRBJ2-3; v_gene: TRBV6-1; CDR3aa: CASSEGLAWLTDTQYF; CDR3nt: TGTGCCAGCAGTGAAGGGCTAGCTTGGCTCACAGATACGCAGTATTTT
abundance: NA; d_gene: TRBD2; j_gene: TRBJ2-1; v_gene: TRBV7-9; CDR3aa: CASSWTRGKRNEQFF; CDR3nt: TGTGCCAGCAGCTGGACTAGAGGTAAACGGAATGAGCAGTTCTTC
abundance: NA; d_gene: NA; j_gene: TRBJ2-1; v_gene: TRBV4-2; CDR3aa: CAGSRAPGPNEQFF; CDR3nt: TGTGCCGGCAGCCGGGCCCCAGGCCCCAATGAGCAGTTCTTC
abundance: NA; d_gene: TRBD1; j_gene: TRBJ2-5; v_gene: TRBV27; CDR3aa: CASSSFLRGQETQYF; CDR3nt: TGTGCCAGCAGTTCATTCCTCAGGGGGCAAGAGACCCAGTACTTC
abundance: NA; d_gene: NA; j_gene: TRBJ1-6; v_gene: TRBV19; CDR3aa: CASSIGVRVNSPLHF; CDR3nt: TGTGCCAGTAGTATAGGGGTCAGGGTGAATTCACCCCTCCACTTT
abundance: NA; d_gene: NA; j_gene: TRBJ1-2; v_gene: TRBV2; CDR3aa: CATKARTSHGYTF; CDR3nt: TGTGCCACCAAAGCACGGACATCGCATGGCTACACCTTC
abundance: NA; d_gene: TRBD1; j_gene: TRBJ1-5; v_gene: TRBV4-1; CDR3aa: CASSQAQGAGQPQHF; CDR3nt: TGCGCCAGCAGCCAAGCCCAGGGGGCAGGGCAGCCCCAGCATTTT
abundance: NA; d_gene: NA; j_gene: TRBJ1-1; v_gene: TRBV7-7; CDR3aa: CASSSGQNAEAFF; CDR3nt: TGTGCCAGCAGCTCCGGACAGAACGCTGAAGCTTTCTTT
abundance: NA; d_gene: NA; j_gene: TRBJ1-2; v_gene: TRBV4-2; CDR3aa: CASSRDTTIYGYTF; CDR3nt: TGTGCCAGCAGCCGCGACACGACCATCTATGGCTACACCTTC
abundance: NA; d_gene: NA; j_gene: TRBJ2-2; v_gene: TRBV7-2; CDR3aa: CASSLARSGELFF; CDR3nt: TGTGCCAGCAGCTTAGCTCGGTCCGGGGAGCTGTTTTTT
abundance: NA; d_gene: NA; j_gene: TRBJ1-5; v_gene: TRBV5-1; CDR3aa: CASSLVTGIRWKPQHF; CDR3nt: TGCGCCAGCAGCTTGGTCACGGGGATTAGGTGGAAGCCCCAGCATTTT
abundance: NA; d_gene: NA; j_gene: TRBJ2-1; v_gene: TRBV7-2; CDR3aa: CASSLKVASPTSYNEQFF; CDR3nt: TGTGCCAGCAGCTTAAAGGTAGCGTCGCCCACTTCCTACAATGAGCAGTTCTTC
abundance: NA; d_gene: TRBD2; j_gene: TRBJ2-2; v_gene: TRBV14; CDR3aa: CASSPHRGLAGRGTGELFF; CDR3nt: TGTGCCAGCAGCCCCCATAGGGGACTAGCGGGAAGGGGTACCGGGGAGCTGTTTTTT
abundance: NA; d_gene: NA; j_gene: TRBJ1-1; v_gene: TRBV6-6; CDR3aa: CASSYAGVDTEAFF; CDR3nt: TGTGCCAGCAGTTACGCAGGGGTGGACACTGAAGCTTTCTTT
abundance: NA; d_gene: TRBD2; j_gene: TRBJ2-4; v_gene: TRBV19; CDR3aa: CASSIGEGSHDIQYF; CDR3nt: TGTGCCAGTAGTATAGGGGAGGGGAGCCACGACATTCAGTACTTC
abundance: NA; d_gene: TRBD2; j_gene: TRBJ2-2; v_gene: TRBV5-8; CDR3aa: CASSLAQHSGANTGELFF; CDR3nt: TGTGCCAGCAGCTTGGCCCAACATAGCGGGGCGAACACCGGGGAGCTGTTTTTT
abundance: NA; d_gene: NA; j_gene: TRBJ2-5; v_gene: TRBV10-3; CDR3aa: CAISESILHRETQYF; CDR3nt: TGTGCCATCAGTGAGTCGATATTGCACCGGGAGACCCAGTACTTC
abundance: few; d_gene: TRBD2; j_gene: TRBJ2-1; v_gene: TRBV5-4; CDR3aa: CASSLAAGGSYNEQFF; CDR3nt: TGTGCCAGCAGCTTGGCAGCGGGAGGATCCTACAATGAGCAGTTCTTC
abundance: NA; d_gene: TRBD2; j_gene: TRBJ2-1; v_gene: TRBV5-4; CDR3aa: CASRRTSGSYNEQFF; CDR3nt: TGTGCCAGCAGGCGGACTAGCGGGAGTTACAATGAGCAGTTCTTC
abundance: NA; d_gene: TRBD2; j_gene: TRBJ2-3; v_gene: TRBV4-3; CDR3aa: CASSQIASTSGRQDTQYF; CDR3nt: TGCGCCAGCAGCCAGATCGCGTCGACTAGCGGGAGGCAAGATACGCAGTATTTT
abundance: NA; d_gene: TRBD2; j_gene: TRBJ2-2; v_gene: TRBV7-6; CDR3aa: CASSLMAGGQTGELFF; CDR3nt: TGTGCCAGCAGCTTAATGGCGGGAGGCCAAACCGGGGAGCTGTTTTTT
abundance: NA; d_gene: NA; j_gene: TRBJ2-2; v_gene: TRBV5-4; CDR3aa: CASSLWGPGELFF; CDR3nt: TGTGCCAGCAGCTTGTGGGGGCCCGGGGAGCTGTTTTTT
abundance: NA; d_gene: TRBD1; j_gene: TRBJ2-1; v_gene: TRBV12-5; CDR3aa: CATGRDSQNEQFF; CDR3nt: TGTGCTACCGGCCGGGACAGCCAAAATGAGCAGTTCTTC
abundance: NA; d_gene: NA; j_gene: TRBJ2-3; v_gene: TRBV18; CDR3aa: CASSPSGSTDTQYF; CDR3nt: TGTGCCAGCTCACCAAGCGGGAGCACAGATACGCAGTATTTT
abundance: NA; d_gene: NA; j_gene: TRBJ1-3; v_gene: TRBV30; CDR3aa: CAWSVGGTGNTIYF; CDR3nt: TGTGCCTGGAGTGTAGGCGGAACTGGAAACACCATATATTTT